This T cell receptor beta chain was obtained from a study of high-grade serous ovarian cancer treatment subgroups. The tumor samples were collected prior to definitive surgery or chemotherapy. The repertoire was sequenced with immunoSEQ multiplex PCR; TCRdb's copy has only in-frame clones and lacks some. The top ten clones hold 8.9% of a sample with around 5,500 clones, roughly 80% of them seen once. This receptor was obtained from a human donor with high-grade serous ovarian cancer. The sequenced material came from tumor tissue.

The CDR3 region has the DNA TGTGCCAGCAGCCCCGACAGGGCCGACACCGGGGAGCTGTTTTTT. Encoded protein: CASSPDRADTGELFF. V gene TRBV6-1 combines with J gene TRBJ2-2; 7 positions match TRBD1. Per germline, CDR1 MNHNS and CDR2 SASEGT. The CDR3 is 15 residues long. After removal of 6 bases from V and 3 bases from J, the junction contained 7 bases not matched to a gene.